This is a list of T cell receptor beta chains from one sample in a study of cytomegalovirus exposure and HLA in healthy donors. This table comes from immunoSEQ multiplex PCR, and its TCRdb copy is limited to in-frame clones, with some not included. The data show about 170,000 clones, roughly 84% seen once. The sample was PBMCs. These TCRs come from a male donor in good health and CMV-seronegative. CDR3s include the opening cysteine and the closing phenylalanine or tryptophan. A D gene is named only where the DNA matches it firmly. Rows may omit the clone size; those that give it use once, few, many or a size class.

>TRBD1|-|14|TRBJ1-5|TRBV9
TGTGCCAGCAGCGGCGACAGGGGGCTGAGTCCCCAGCATTTT
CASSGDRGLSPQHF
>-|-|15|TRBJ2-3|TRBV5-1
TGCGCCAGCAGCTTTAGCGGTTCTAGCACAGATACGCAGTATTTT
CASSFSGSSTDTQYF
>TRBD1|-|14|TRBJ2-5|TRBV5-1
TGCGCCAGCAGCTTGGTACAGGGGACGCAGGAGCAGTACTTC
CASSLVQGTQEQYF
>-|once|14|TRBJ1-3|TRBV6-5
TGTGCCAGCAGCCTAATTTTGGGGGGGAACACCATATATTTT
CASSLILGGNTIYF
>TRBD1|-|13|TRBJ1-2|TRBV5-1
TGCGCCAGCAGCTTCGGACAGGGATATGGCTACACCTTC
CASSFGQGYGYTF
>TRBD1|few|15|TRBJ1-2|TRBV15
TGTGCCACCAGCAGGGCACAGGGGGCCAGATATGGCTACACCTTC
CATSRAQGARYGYTF
>TRBD2|-|14|TRBJ2-3|TRBV9
TGTGCCAGCAGCTCGGGAGGGAGGACAGATACGCAGTATTTT
CASSSGGRTDTQYF
>TRBD2|-|17|TRBJ2-1|TRBV7-8
TGTGCCAGCAGCGCGGGATCAGCGGGAGGGCCCCACAATGAGCAGTTCTTC
CASSAGSAGGPHNEQFF
>-|-|15|TRBJ1-6|TRBV6-5
TGTGCCAGCAGTTATACAGAAAATCTTAATTCACCCCTCCACTTT
CASSYTENLNSPLHF
>-|-|15|TRBJ2-1|TRBV7-7
TGTGCCAGCAGCTTACAAGCGGGTACCGTCGATGAGCAGTTCTTC
CASSLQAGTVDEQFF
>-|-|14|TRBJ1-5|TRBV19
TGTGCCAGTAGTAGAGACAGCGGCAGGCAGCCCCAGCATTTT
CASSRDSGRQPQHF
>TRBD1|-|15|TRBJ2-5|TRBV7-7
TGTGCCAGCAGCTTTAGACAGGGGTGGGGAGAGACCCAGTACTTC
CASSFRQGWGETQYF
>TRBD1|few|15|TRBJ1-6|TRBV11-1
TGTGCCAGCAGCTCAGGGGGGTCCTATAATTCACCCCTCCACTTT
CASSSGGSYNSPLHF
>TRBD2|-|14|TRBJ2-5|TRBV10-3
TGTGCCATCAGTCAACCGGGAGGGTCGGGGACCCAGTACTTC
CAISQPGGSGTQYF
>TRBD1|-|15|TRBJ1-6|TRBV7-2
TGTGCCAGCAGCTTCGGGACAGGGGAGAATTCACCCCTCCACTTT
CASSFGTGENSPLHF
>-|few|16|TRBJ1-1|TRBV7-6
TGTGCCAGCAGCTTTGTGGGGACACCAGTGAACACTGAAGCTTTCTTT
CASSFVGTPVNTEAFF
>TRBD1|-|15|TRBJ2-7|TRBV5-1
TGCGCCAGCAGCTTGGCCTCCGGGACAGCCTACGAGCAGTACTTC
CASSLASGTAYEQYF
>TRBD2|-|14|TRBJ2-7|TRBV27
TGTGCCAGCAGTTTGGGACTAGCGGTCGACGAGCAGTACTTC
CASSLGLAVDEQYF
>-|-|12|TRBJ2-2|TRBV9
TGTGCCAGCACAGTATCCACCGGGGAGCTGTTTTTT
CASTVSTGELFF